The present T cell receptor beta chain was sequenced within a study of shared clonotypes between healthy human individuals. Study results and caveats: With a handful of donors compared, 5% to 5.5% of naive CD4 clonotypes were shared. Memory subsets generally showed lower estimated richness than naive subsets. Clonotype sharing levels among donors were expected to vary with sequencing depth.

Trimming stripped 3 bases from V and 0 bases from J, with 9 bases between. CDR3 size: 15 residues. Germline CDR1 reads SNHLY; CDR2 reads FYNNEI. As regards this clone: Its antigen is still unknown.

Original methodology: Filtering differed because ImmunoSEQ produced junction-only sequences that carried no quality scores. TCRdb keeps only in-frame clones here, not all; method: immunoSEQ multiplex PCR. The V and J calls and clone size are taken from that table; D and trimming were inferred from the DNA. Of hundreds of thousands of clones listed, around 90% are singletons. The J gene is TRBJ1-5, the V gene TRBV2; D ambiguous. The sequence came from a young man in good health. The sequenced sample was memory CD8+ T cells sorted from blood. Subset noted: CD45RO+ cells pooled with CCR7-negative TemRA cells. This CDR3 reads CASSDAVYSNQPQHF. In DNA form, the CDR3 reads TGTGCCAGCAGTGACGCTGTCTATAGCAATCAGCCCCAGCATTTT. The variable domain in full, with the rest retrieved from reference TRBV2 and TRBJ1-5, is EPEVTQTPSHQVTQMGQEVILRCVPISNHLYFYWYRQILGQKVEFLVSFYNNEISEKSEIFDDQFSVERPDGSNFTLKIRSTKLEDSAMYFCASSDAVYSNQPQHFGDGTRLSIL.